The rows below give T cell receptor beta chains drawn from one sample of a study of PD-1 blockade in mismatch repair-deficient tumors. TCRdb keeps only in-frame clones here, not all; method: immunoSEQ multiplex PCR. This sample has 75,000 to 80,000 clones, with approximately 80% found just once. The sample here was peripheral blood, taken 44 weeks after starting pembrolizumab. The receptors shown here come from an adult with mismatch repair-deficient cancer. Each CDR3 is given with its conserved first and last residue. Fields, in order: D gene, clone size, J gene, V gene, CDR3 protein, CDR3 DNA. The D gene is left open where the match is weak. Not every row has a clone size; where given, it reads once, few, many or a size class.

>TRBD1|few|TRBJ1-2|TRBV6-5
CASSYSGQGNYGYTF
TGTGCCAGCAGTTACTCTGGACAGGGGAACTATGGCTACACCTTC
>TRBD1|NA|TRBJ2-7|TRBV6-5
CASSTGGIVHEQYF
TGTGCCAGCAGTACAGGGGGAATAGTGCACGAGCAGTACTTC
>NA|NA|TRBJ2-3|TRBV11-1
CASNLGGTDTQYF
TGTGCCAGCAACTTGGGCGGCACAGATACGCAGTATTTT
>NA|NA|TRBJ1-1|TRBV19
CASSSGSNTEAFF
TGTGCCAGTAGTTCTGGCTCGAACACTGAAGCTTTCTTT
>TRBD1|NA|TRBJ2-4|TRBV5-6
CASSRTGGNIQYF
TGTGCCAGCAGCCGGACAGGCGGAAACATTCAGTACTTC
>NA|NA|TRBJ1-1|TRBV7-2
CASSLGGLTPTEAFF
TGTGCCAGCAGCTTAGGAGGCCTAACCCCCACTGAAGCTTTCTTT
>NA|many|TRBJ1-5|TRBV7-2
CASSPGQYNQPQHF
TGTGCCAGCAGCCCAGGACAGTACAATCAGCCCCAGCATTTT
>TRBD2|once|TRBJ2-7|TRBV11-3
CASSLGLAGVGSYEQYF
TGTGCCAGCAGCTTGGGACTAGCGGGAGTGGGCTCCTACGAGCAGTACTTC
>NA|NA|TRBJ2-7|TRBV6-5
CASSSLQYEQYF
TGTGCCAGCAGTTCCCTCCAATACGAGCAGTACTTC
>NA|once|TRBJ1-5|TRBV5-1
CASSLEGDRGQPQHF
TGCGCCAGCAGCTTGGAGGGGGACCGGGGTCAGCCCCAGCATTTT
>NA|few|TRBJ1-4|TRBV27
CASSQSRRSGEKLFF
TGTGCCAGCAGCCAATCTAGGCGCTCGGGTGAAAAACTGTTTTTT
>TRBD1|NA|TRBJ1-1|TRBV30
CAWARGQANTEAFF
TGTGCCTGGGCCCGGGGACAGGCGAACACTGAAGCTTTCTTT
>NA|few|TRBJ1-1|TRBV7-9
CASSLFLDSGTPEAFF
TGTGCCAGCAGCTTGTTTTTGGACTCGGGGACTCCTGAAGCTTTCTTT
>TRBD2|once|TRBJ2-7|TRBV28
CASSSWTSGSYEQYF
TGTGCCAGCAGTTCCTGGACTAGCGGGTCCTACGAGCAGTACTTC
>NA|NA|TRBJ2-1|TRBV27
CASSWAGRQNNEQFF
TGTGCCAGCAGTTGGGCCGGGCGTCAAAACAATGAGCAGTTCTTC
>NA|NA|TRBJ2-7|TRBV6-6
CASSYKGVQYF
TGTGCCAGCAGTTACAAAGGGGTGCAGTACTTC